This TCR beta chain was documented in a study of T cell responses to AZD1222 COVID-19 vaccine. Whole-study findings and limits: Donors were chiefly white British, with a greater number of females, and clonal diversity was perhaps underestimated. Spike was spanned by vaccine-associated CD4 TCRs, with dominance at 160-218 and 743-854. In the spike-specific TCR repertoire, nearly half reportedly target unmutated variant regions.

This CDR3 spans 17 amino acids. Trimming took 5 bases from V and 0 from J, leaving 17 bases between them. Germline assignment: CDR1 MNHNY and CDR2 SVGAGI (reference sequence). A word on this clone: Antigen specificity is unknown.

Generated by immunoSEQ multiplex PCR, the TCRdb table keeps only in-frame clones and is missing some. Seen here are around 160,000 clones, over 80% observed once, and the top ten hold approximately 2.9%. V gene TRBV6-6 combines with J gene TRBJ1-5, with D perhaps TRBD1 (6 bases). The clonotype comes from an adult in good health. The sample in question was peripheral blood, obtained on day 0 of MenACWY control vaccination. The CDR3 DNA is TGTGCCAGCAGTCCCCCCGGGACATACGTTAGCAATCAGCCCCAGCATTTT. It is translated as CASSPPGTYVSNQPQHF.